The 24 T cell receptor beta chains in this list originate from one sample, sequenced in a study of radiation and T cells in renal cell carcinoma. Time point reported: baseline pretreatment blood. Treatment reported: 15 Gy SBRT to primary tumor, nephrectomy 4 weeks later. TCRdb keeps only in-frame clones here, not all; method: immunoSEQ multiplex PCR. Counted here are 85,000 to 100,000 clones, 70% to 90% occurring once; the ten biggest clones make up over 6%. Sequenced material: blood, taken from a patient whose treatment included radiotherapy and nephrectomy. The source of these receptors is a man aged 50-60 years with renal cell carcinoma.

The CDR3: CASSLGTGTNEKLFF. The CDR3 DNA follows: TGCGCCAGCAGCTTGGGAACCGGGACTAATGAAAAACTGTTTTTT. The V gene is TRBV5-1, the J gene TRBJ1-4; D is ambiguous. Germline assignment: CDR1 SGHRS and CDR2 YFSETQ. Trimming shortened V by 0 bases and J by 2 bases, and 8 bases separated the two germline ends. This CDR3 region has 15 residues. Using reference TRBV5-1 and TRBJ1-4 for the parts outside the CDR3, the full variable domain is KAGVTQTPRYLIKTRGQQVTLSCSPISGHRSVSWYQQTPGQGLQFLFEYFSETQRNKGNFPGRFSGRQFSNSRSEMNVSTLELGDSALYLCASSLGTGTNEKLFFGSGTQLSVL.

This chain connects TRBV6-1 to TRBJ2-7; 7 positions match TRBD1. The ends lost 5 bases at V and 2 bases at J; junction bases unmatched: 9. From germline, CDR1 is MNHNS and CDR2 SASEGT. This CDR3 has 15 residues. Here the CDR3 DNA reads TGTGCCAGCAGTAGAGACAGGGTTAAACCCTACGAGCAGTACTTC. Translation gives CASSRDRVKPYEQYF.

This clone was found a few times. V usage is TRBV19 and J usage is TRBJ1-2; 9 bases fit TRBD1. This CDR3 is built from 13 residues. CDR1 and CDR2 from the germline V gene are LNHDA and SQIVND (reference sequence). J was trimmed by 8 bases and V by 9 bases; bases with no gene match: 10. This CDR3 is CASDNRGRRGYTF. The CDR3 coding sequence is TGTGCCAGCGACAACAGGGGGCGCAGGGGCTACACCTTC. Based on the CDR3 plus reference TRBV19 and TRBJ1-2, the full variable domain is DGGITQSPKYLFRKEGQNVTLSCEQNLNHDAMYWYRQDPGQGLRLIYYSQIVNDFQKGDIAEGYSVSREKKESFPLTVTSAQKNPTAFYLCASDNRGRRGYTFGSGTRLTVV.

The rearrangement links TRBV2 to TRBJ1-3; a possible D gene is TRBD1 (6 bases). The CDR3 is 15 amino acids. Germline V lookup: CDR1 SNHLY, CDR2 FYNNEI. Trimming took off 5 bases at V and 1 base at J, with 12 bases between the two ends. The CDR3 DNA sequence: TGTGCCAGCAGTCGACAGGATTTATCTGGAAACACCATATATTTT. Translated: CASSRQDLSGNTIYF.

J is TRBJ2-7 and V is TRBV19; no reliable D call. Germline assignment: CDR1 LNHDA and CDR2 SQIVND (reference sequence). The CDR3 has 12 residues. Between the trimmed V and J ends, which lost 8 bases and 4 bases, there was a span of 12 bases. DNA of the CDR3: TGTGCCAGTTCCAGAAGATCTTACGAGCAGTACTTC. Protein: CASSRRSYEQYF.

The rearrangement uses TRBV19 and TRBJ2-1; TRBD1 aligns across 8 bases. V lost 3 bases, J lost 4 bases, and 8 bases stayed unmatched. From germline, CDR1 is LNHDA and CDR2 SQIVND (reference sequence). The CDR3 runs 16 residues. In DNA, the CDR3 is TGTGCCAGTAGTATTACCACAGGGGGAAATTACAATGAGCAGTTCTTC. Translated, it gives CASSITTGGNYNEQFF.

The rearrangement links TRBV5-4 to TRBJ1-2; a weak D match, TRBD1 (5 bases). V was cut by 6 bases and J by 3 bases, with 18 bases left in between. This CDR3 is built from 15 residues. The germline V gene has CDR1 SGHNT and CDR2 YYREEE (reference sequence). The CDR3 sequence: CASTLQNQGDYGYTF. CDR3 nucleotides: TGTGCCAGCACCCTCCAAAATCAGGGTGACTATGGCTACACCTTC.

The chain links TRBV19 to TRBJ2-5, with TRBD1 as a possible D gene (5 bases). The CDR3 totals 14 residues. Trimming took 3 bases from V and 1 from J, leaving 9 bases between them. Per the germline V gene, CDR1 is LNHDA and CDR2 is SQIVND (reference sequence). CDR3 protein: CASSIDTGQETQYF. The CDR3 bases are TGTGCCAGTAGTATCGACACAGGCCAAGAGACCCAGTACTTC.

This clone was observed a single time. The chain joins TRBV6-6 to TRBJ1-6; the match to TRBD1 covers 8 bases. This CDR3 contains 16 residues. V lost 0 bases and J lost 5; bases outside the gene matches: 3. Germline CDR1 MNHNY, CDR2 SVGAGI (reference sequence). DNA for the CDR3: TGTGCCAGCAGTTACTCGACAGGGGAGCATAATTCACCCCTCCACTTT. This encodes CASSYSTGEHNSPLHF.

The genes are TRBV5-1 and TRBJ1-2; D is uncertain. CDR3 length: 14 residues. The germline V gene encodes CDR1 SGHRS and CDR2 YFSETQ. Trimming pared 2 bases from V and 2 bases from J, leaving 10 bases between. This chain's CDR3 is CASSFELPNYGYTF. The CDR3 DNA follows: TGCGCCAGCAGCTTTGAACTCCCCAACTATGGCTACACCTTC. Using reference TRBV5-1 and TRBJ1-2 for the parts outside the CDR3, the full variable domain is KAGVTQTPRYLIKTRGQQVTLSCSPISGHRSVSWYQQTPGQGLQFLFEYFSETQRNKGNFPGRFSGRQFSNSRSEMNVSTLELGDSALYLCASSFELPNYGYTFGSGTRLTVV.

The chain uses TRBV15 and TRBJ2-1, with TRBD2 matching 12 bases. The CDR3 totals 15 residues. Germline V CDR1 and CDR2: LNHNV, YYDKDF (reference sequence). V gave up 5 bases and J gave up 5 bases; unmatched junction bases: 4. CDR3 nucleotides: TGTGCCACCAGCCCTAGCGGGAGGGCCAACAATGAGCAGTTCTTC. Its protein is CATSPSGRANNEQFF.

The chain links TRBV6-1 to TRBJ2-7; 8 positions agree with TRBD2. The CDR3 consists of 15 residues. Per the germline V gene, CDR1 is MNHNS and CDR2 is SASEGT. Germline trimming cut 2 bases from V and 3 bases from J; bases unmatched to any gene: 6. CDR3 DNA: TGTGCCAGCAGTGAAAGTAGCGGGATACTCTACGAGCAGTACTTC. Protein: CASSESSGILYEQYF.

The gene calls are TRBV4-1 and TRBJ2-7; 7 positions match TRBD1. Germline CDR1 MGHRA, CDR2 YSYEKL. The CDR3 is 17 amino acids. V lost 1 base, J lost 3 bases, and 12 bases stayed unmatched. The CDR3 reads CASSQGGPGQPLYEQYF. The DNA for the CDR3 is TGCGCCAGCAGCCAAGGGGGACCGGGACAGCCGCTCTACGAGCAGTACTTC.

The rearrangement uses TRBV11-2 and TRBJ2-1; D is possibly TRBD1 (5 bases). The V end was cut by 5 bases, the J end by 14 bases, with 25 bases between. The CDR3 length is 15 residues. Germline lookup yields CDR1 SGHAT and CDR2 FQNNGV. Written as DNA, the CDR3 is TGTGCCAGCAGCCCCAGGGCGCCGCGCGGATGGCCCGAGTTCTTC. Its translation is CASSPRAPRGWPEFF.

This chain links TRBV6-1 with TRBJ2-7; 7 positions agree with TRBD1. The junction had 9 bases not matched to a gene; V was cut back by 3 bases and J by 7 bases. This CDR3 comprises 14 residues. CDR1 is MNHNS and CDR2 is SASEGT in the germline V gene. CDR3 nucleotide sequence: TGTGCCAGCAGTGAGGGACAGATACTGAGGGAGCAGTACTTC. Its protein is CASSEGQILREQYF.

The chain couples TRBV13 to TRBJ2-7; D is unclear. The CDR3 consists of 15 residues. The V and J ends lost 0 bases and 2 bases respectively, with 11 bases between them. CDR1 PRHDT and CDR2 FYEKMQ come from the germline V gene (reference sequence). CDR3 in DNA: TGTGCCAGCAGCTTAGGGGGCGGCCTCACCTACGAGCAGTACTTC. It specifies CASSLGGGLTYEQYF.

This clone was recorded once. The CDR3 reads CASSFSYEQYF. CDR3 sequence (DNA): TGTGCCAGCAGCTTCTCCTACGAGCAGTACTTC. The chain employs TRBV5-5 and TRBJ2-7, with D unclear. The V end lost 2 bases, the J end lost 0 bases, and 0 bases lay between the germline ends. CDR1 and CDR2 (germline): SGHKS, YYEKEE (reference sequence). The CDR3 totals 11 residues.

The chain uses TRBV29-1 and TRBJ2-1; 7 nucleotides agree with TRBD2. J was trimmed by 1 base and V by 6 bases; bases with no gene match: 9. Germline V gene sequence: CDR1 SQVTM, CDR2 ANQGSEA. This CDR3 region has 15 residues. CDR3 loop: CSVPTSRSSYNEQFF. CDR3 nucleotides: TGCAGCGTCCCGACTAGCCGATCGTCCTACAATGAGCAGTTCTTC.

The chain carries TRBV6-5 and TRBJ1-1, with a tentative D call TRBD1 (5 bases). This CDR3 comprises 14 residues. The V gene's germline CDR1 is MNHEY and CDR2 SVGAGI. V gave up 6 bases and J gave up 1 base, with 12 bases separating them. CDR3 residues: CASRPSGWNTEAFF. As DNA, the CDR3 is TGTGCCAGCAGACCTTCAGGGTGGAACACTGAAGCTTTCTTT.

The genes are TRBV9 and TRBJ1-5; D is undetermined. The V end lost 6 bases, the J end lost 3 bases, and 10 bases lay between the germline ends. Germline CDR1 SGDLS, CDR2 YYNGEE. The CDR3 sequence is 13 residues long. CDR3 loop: CASTGQDNQPQHF. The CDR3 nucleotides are TGTGCCAGCACGGGTCAGGACAATCAGCCCCAGCATTTT.

The CDR3 sequence: CASSSPPSFGNQPQHF. The DNA of the CDR3 is TGTGCCAGCAGTTCACCTCCCTCTTTTGGAAATCAGCCCCAGCATTTT. The chain combines TRBV28 with TRBJ1-5; D not resolved. Germline loops: CDR1 MDHEN, CDR2 SYDVKM. Trimming took 4 bases from V and 4 from J, leaving 17 bases between them. The length of the CDR3 is 16 residues.

For the CDR3, the DNA is TGTGCCAGCGAACCGCAGGGTAACACCGGGGAGCTGTTTTTT. It is translated as CASEPQGNTGELFF. This rearrangement joins TRBV7-9 to TRBJ2-2, with a possible D match to TRBD1 (5 bases). V was clipped by 8 bases and J by 2 bases, with 12 bases between them. The CDR3 spans 14 residues. CDR1 and CDR2 (germline): SEHNR, FQNEAQ (reference sequence). The whole variable domain, remainder taken from reference TRBV7-9 and TRBJ2-2, is DTGVSQNPRHKITKRGQNVTFRCDPISEHNRLYWYRQTLGQGPEFLTYFQNEAQLEKSRLLSDRFSAERPKGSFSTLEIQRTEQGDSAMYLCASEPQGNTGELFFGEGSRLTVL.

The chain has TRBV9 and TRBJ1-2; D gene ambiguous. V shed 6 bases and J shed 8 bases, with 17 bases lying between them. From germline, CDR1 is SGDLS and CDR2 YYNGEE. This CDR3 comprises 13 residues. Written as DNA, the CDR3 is TGTGCCAGCACCCCGGTCCCGGCATACGGCTACACCTTC. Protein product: CASTPVPAYGYTF. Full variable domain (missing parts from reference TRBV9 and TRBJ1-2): DSGVTQTPKHLITATGQRVTLRCSPRSGDLSVYWYQQSLDQGLQFLIQYYNGEERAKGNILERFSAQQFPDLHSELNLSSLELGDSALYFCASTPVPAYGYTFGSGTRLTVV.

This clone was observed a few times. Here the CDR3 DNA reads TGTGCCAGCAGCTTAGTAGGGACTAATGAAAAACTGTTTTTT. This translates into CASSLVGTNEKLFF. The chain carries TRBV7-8 and TRBJ1-4; no clear D. The CDR3 loop spans 14 amino acids. The ends were cut back, 1 base at V and 2 bases at J, with 5 bases in the middle. The germline V gene encodes CDR1 SGHVS and CDR2 FQNEAQ.